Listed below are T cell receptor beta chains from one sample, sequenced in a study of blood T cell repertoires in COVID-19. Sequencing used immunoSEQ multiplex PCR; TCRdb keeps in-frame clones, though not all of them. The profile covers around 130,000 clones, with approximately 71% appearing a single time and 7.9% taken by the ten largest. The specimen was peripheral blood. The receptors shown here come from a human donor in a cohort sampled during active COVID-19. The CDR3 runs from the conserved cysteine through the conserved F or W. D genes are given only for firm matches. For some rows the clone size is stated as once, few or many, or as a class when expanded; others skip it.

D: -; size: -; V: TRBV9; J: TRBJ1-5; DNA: TGTGCCAGCAGCGTAAAGGGGAGGTTGAGTCTACTAGAAGAGCCCCAGCATTTT; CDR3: CASSVKGRLSLLEEPQHF
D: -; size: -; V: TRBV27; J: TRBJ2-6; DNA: TGTGCCAGCGGTTACCCTAGGGGCTCTGGGGCCAACGTCCTGACTTTC; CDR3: CASGYPRGSGANVLTF
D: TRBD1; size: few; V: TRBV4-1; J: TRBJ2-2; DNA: TGCGCCAGCAGCCAAGAGATACAGGGGTTAGGCACCGGGGAGCTGTTTTTT; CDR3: CASSQEIQGLGTGELFF
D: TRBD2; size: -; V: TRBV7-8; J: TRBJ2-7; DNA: TGTGCCAGCAGCCTCGGCGGGGGAGGCTACGAGCAGTACTTC; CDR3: CASSLGGGGYEQYF
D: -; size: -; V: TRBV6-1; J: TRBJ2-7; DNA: TGTGCCAGCAGTGAAACCGTCTTTAGCTACGAGCAGTACTTC; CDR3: CASSETVFSYEQYF
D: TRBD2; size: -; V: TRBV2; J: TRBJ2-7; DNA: TGTGCCAGCAGTGAGTCGGGACTAGCGCGATACGAGCAGTACTTC; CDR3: CASSESGLARYEQYF
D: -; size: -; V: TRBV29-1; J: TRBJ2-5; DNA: TGCAGCGTTGAGGGGGGAAACAGAGTGGAGACCCAGTACTTC; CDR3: CSVEGGNRVETQYF
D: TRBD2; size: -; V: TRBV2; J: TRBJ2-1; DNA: TGTGCCAGCAGCGCGGGGGGGGTTTACAATGAGCAGTTCTTC; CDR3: CASSAGGVYNEQFF
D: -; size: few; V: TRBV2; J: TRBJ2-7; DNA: TGTGCCAGCAGTGATCCCCTAGCGTGGGAGCAGTACTTC; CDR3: CASSDPLAWEQYF
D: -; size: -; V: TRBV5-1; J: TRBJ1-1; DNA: TGCGCCAGCAGCTTGGAGGGGTCCACTGAAGCTTTCTTT; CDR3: CASSLEGSTEAFF
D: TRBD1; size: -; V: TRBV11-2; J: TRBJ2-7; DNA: TGTGCCAGCAGCTTCAGGACAGGGAGGTACGAGCAGTACTTC; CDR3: CASSFRTGRYEQYF
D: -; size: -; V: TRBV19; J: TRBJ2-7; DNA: TGTGCCAGTAGTATGAAGCGCTCCTACGAGCAGTACTTC; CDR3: CASSMKRSYEQYF
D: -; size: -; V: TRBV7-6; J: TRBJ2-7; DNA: TGTGCCAGCAGCTTAGTCGGCGGCAGCTCCTACGAGCAGTACTTC; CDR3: CASSLVGGSSYEQYF
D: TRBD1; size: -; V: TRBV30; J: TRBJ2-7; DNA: TGTGCCTGTTACAGGGGGCTAGAGGACGAGCAGTACTTC; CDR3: CACYRGLEDEQYF
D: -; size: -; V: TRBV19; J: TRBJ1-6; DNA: TGTGCCAGTAGTATACAGGGTGGTAATTCACCCCTCCACTTT; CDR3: CASSIQGGNSPLHF
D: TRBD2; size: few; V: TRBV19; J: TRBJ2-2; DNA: TGTGCCACCGACCGGGGGGGGAACACCGGGGAGCTGTTTTTT; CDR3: CATDRGGNTGELFF
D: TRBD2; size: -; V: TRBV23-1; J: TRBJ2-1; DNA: TGCGCCAGCAGTCACCGCGGGAAGGGAGGAGGGACGGGGGGGTTATACAATGAGCAGTTCTTC; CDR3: CASSHRGKGGGTGGLYNEQFF